Given below is one T cell receptor (beta chain) in context. Its antigen is unidentified. Sequencing used immunoSEQ multiplex PCR; TCRdb keeps in-frame clones, though not all of them. The repertoire holds about 82,000 clones, with roughly nine tenths as singletons. CDR1 is MGHDK, CDR2 SYGVNS, per germline. This CDR3 has 16 amino acids. V was pared by 1 base and J by 1 base, with 6 bases of the junction left unmatched. The number of samples from each patient was between 1 and 8, taken pretreatment and on-treatment. The data were taken from a study of PD-L1 blockade in urothelial cancer. Study-wide context: There were a median of approximately 140,000 T cells in blood samples.

General study findings and limits: Pretreatment blood TCR clonality under the median forecast improved survival.

The TCR comes from a woman in her 70s with urothelial cancer. Sample: PBMCs, taken around atezolizumab (anti-PD-L1) treatment. The gene calls are TRBV25-1 and TRBJ2-7, with 8 bases lining up with TRBD1. Written as DNA, the CDR3 is TGTGCCAGCAGTGAATTCCCTGGACAGGGTTCCTACGAGCAGTACTTC. Protein product: CASSEFPGQGSYEQYF.